The 13 T cell receptor beta chains below all came from one sample that was sequenced in a study of beta chain features in type 1 diabetes. Expressed TCRB transcripts got sequenced, as all isolated RNA was reverse transcribed. Measured with immunoSEQ multiplex PCR; TCRdb has only the in-frame clones, and not every one. The sample lists 120,000 to 150,000 clones, 10% seen once, with approximately 1.3% in the top ten. The sample comprised naive CD4+ T cells from blood. The source of these receptors is a man aged 18-30 years in good health.

The chain combines TRBV7-2 with TRBJ1-4, with TRBD1 identical over 7 bases. CDR3 length equals 14 residues. V shed 5 bases, J shed 7 bases, and the junction held 7 bases outside the gene matches. From germline, CDR1 is SGHTA and CDR2 FQGNSA. The CDR3 loop reads CASSPQTGSEKLFF. CDR3 sequence (DNA): TGTGCCAGCAGCCCCCAGACAGGGTCTGAAAAACTGTTTTTT. The entire variable domain, with the rest obtained from reference TRBV7-2 and TRBJ1-4, is as follows: GAGVSQSPSNKVTEKGKDVELRCDPISGHTALYWYRQSLGQGLEFLIYFQGNSAPDKSGLPSDRFSAERTGGSVSTLTIQRTQQEDSAVYLCASSPQTGSEKLFFGSGTQLSVL.

This clone has only a few counts. The V and J genes are TRBV7-9 and TRBJ2-1; no clear D gene. The CDR3 is 12 amino acids. Germline V gene sequence: CDR1 SEHNR, CDR2 FQNEAQ (reference sequence). V lost 5 bases, J lost 10 bases, and 12 bases lay in between. In DNA, the CDR3 is TGTGCCAGCAGCCAACCTTGGGCAGAGCAGTTCTTC. Its protein is CASSQPWAEQFF.

V and J are TRBV30 and TRBJ1-4; TRBD1 matches at 10 bases. CDR1 is GTSNPN and CDR2 is SVGIG in the germline V gene (reference sequence). The CDR3 runs to 14 residues. After removal of 3 bases from V and 7 bases from J, the junction contained 5 bases not matched to a gene. The CDR3 is CAWSKGQGPEKLFF. As DNA, the CDR3 is TGTGCCTGGAGCAAGGGACAGGGGCCTGAAAAACTGTTTTTT.

This clone was counted only a few times. The rearrangement joins TRBV5-4 to TRBJ2-5; D possibly corresponds to TRBD2 (6 bases). Trimming left V 4 bases short and J 2 bases short, with 15 bases between. The CDR3 consists of 15 residues. Per germline, CDR1 SGHNT and CDR2 YYREEE (reference sequence). Here the CDR3 reads CASSNKKGLQETQYF. The DNA for the CDR3 is TGTGCCAGCAGCAATAAAAAGGGACTGCAAGAGACCCAGTACTTC.

This clone was observed many times. The rearrangement uses TRBV7-9 and TRBJ2-3; D may be TRBD2 (5 bases). Between the trimmed V and J ends, which lost 8 bases and 4 bases, there was a span of 13 bases. Per germline, CDR1 SEHNR and CDR2 FQNEAQ (reference sequence). The CDR3 contains 13 residues. The DNA for the CDR3 is TGTGCCAGCGGGTGGCTAGCCTCAGATACGCAGTATTTT. This encodes CASGWLASDTQYF.

This clone was seen a handful of times. The rearrangement uses TRBV6-5 and TRBJ2-3, with TRBD2 identical over 11 bases. This CDR3 comprises 15 residues. The ends lost 6 bases at V and 7 bases at J; junction bases unmatched: 9. Germline-derived CDR1 and CDR2 are MNHEY and SVGAGI. This CDR3 reads CASRVAGGELHTQYF. CDR3 DNA: TGTGCCAGCAGGGTAGCGGGGGGGGAACTCCATACGCAGTATTTT.

The rearrangement links TRBV10-3 to TRBJ1-1; a weak D match, TRBD1 (5 bases). V was pared by 0 bases and J by 4 bases, with 12 bases between. The germline CDR1 and CDR2 sequences are ENHRY and SYGVKD. The CDR3 has 15 amino acids. CDR3 nucleotides: TGTGCCATCAGTGAGTCGGTAGGGGTGGGCACTGAAGCTTTCTTT. This encodes CAISESVGVGTEAFF.

The rearrangement uses TRBV7-2 and TRBJ1-3, with 8 bases matching TRBD1. The CDR3 spans 14 residues. Germline V lookup: CDR1 SGHTA, CDR2 FQGNSA. The J segment lost 2 bases and the V segment lost 5 bases, leaving 2 bases of the junction unmatched. The CDR3 loop reads CASSLGQAGNTIYF. The CDR3 coding sequence is TGTGCCAGCAGCCTGGGACAGGCTGGAAACACCATATATTTT.

This clone was seen a few times. The CDR3: CASRGTGGSETQYF. In DNA, the CDR3 is TGTGCCAGCAGGGGGACAGGGGGCTCAGAGACCCAGTACTTC. V is TRBV6-1 and J is TRBJ2-5, with 12 bases lining up with TRBD1. Germline V CDR1 and CDR2: MNHNS, SASEGT. Losses at the gene ends were 6 bases for V and 4 bases for J; bases not matched to a gene: 3. CDR3 length equals 14 residues.

The chain recombines TRBV18 with TRBJ1-2; 9 bases are a match to TRBD1. The trim removed 5 bases at V and 6 bases at J, leaving 4 bases unmatched. CDR1 and CDR2 from the germline V gene are KGHSH and LQKENI. This CDR3 spans 13 amino acids. The CDR3 DNA sequence: TGTGCCAGCTCAACGGGACAGGGTAATGGCTACACCTTC. It is translated as CASSTGQGNGYTF.

There are a few counts of this clone. The gene calls are TRBV7-7 and TRBJ2-5, with 7 bases aligning to TRBD2. CDR1 is SSHAT and CDR2 is FNYEAQ in the germline V gene (reference sequence). The CDR3 is made up of 15 amino acids. Unmatched junction bases numbered 4, after V lost 1 base and J lost 2 bases. The CDR3 sequence is CASSLVGGIQETQYF. In DNA form, the CDR3 reads TGTGCCAGCAGCTTAGTGGGGGGGATACAAGAGACCCAGTACTTC.

This clone was picked up a small number of times. V usage is TRBV19 and J usage is TRBJ1-1; 7 positions match TRBD1. CDR1 is LNHDA, CDR2 SQIVND, per germline (reference sequence). The CDR3 totals 15 residues. V trimming: 7 bases; J trimming: 8 bases; junction bases outside the gene matches: 16. CDR3 loop: CASIPRDSSTGEAFF. In DNA form, the CDR3 reads TGTGCCAGTATTCCCAGGGACAGCTCCACGGGAGAAGCTTTCTTT.

V and J are TRBV6-5 and TRBJ2-5, with D perhaps matching TRBD1 (8 bases). The J call may be in error: the DNA end matches TRBJ2-7 better. This CDR3 is built from 14 residues. The V gene's germline CDR1 is MNHEY and CDR2 SVGAGI. The DNA of the CDR3 is TGTGCCAGCAGTTACTCGGACAGGGAGGGCGAGCAGTACTTC. Translated, it gives CASSYSDREGEQYF.